This T cell receptor (beta chain) emerged from a study of T cell repertoires in aging, cancer and after chemotherapy. Study-wide findings and caveats: Untreated cancer patients had significantly lower blood TCR diversity than age-matched healthy donors. Across the chemotherapy interval, each cancer cohort showed higher median generation probability, suggesting thymic rebound.

TCR beta rearrangements were amplified from peripheral blood genomic DNA. Only a few counts were recorded for this clonotype. The antigen is unknown. Multiplex touch-down PCR with TRB-A/B primers amplified rearranged V-D-J TRB sequences. TCRdb ran MiXCR on the multiplex PCR reads and lists one entry per CDR3 protein. Of more than 800 distinct CDR3 sequences listed, about 25% are singletons. Between the trimmed V and J ends, which lost 7 bases and 8 bases, there was a span of 12 bases. The CDR3 is made up of 13 amino acids. Germline V gene sequence: CDR1 WSHSY, CDR2 SAAADI. The source of this sequence is a human donor with a blood cancer. V and J are TRBV10-2 and TRBJ1-6, with D hard to call. Sample: blood. CDR3 amino acids: CASKGAGYSPLHF. In nucleotides, the CDR3 is TGCGCCAGCAAAGGCGCGGGATATTCACCCCTCCACTTT.